This T cell receptor beta chain is from a study of blood T cells in healthy people across ages. Study-wide findings and caveats: When one million T cells were used, diversity estimates were thought to be underestimates.

This clonotype has just a few counts. Its antigen remains unknown. Germline assignment: CDR1 LGHNA and CDR2 YNFKEQ. V lost 0 bases and J 2 bases, leaving 11 bases between the germline ends. The length of the CDR3 is 16 residues. The authors ran a second PCR of about 6 to 11 cycles using a sample-barcoded 5' primer and a J-beta primer mix. Using its own MiXCR run on the 5' RACE reads, TCRdb lists one record per CDR3 protein. The data contain more than 800,000 distinct CDR3 sequences, 45% of them singletons. The chain combines TRBV4-2 with TRBJ2-1; TRBD1 might be the D (6 bases). The TCR comes from an older woman in good health. The source material was blood. CDR3 residues: CASSQEGQLTYNEQFF. CDR3 DNA sequence: TGTGCCAGCAGCCAAGAAGGACAGTTGACCTACAATGAGCAGTTCTTC.